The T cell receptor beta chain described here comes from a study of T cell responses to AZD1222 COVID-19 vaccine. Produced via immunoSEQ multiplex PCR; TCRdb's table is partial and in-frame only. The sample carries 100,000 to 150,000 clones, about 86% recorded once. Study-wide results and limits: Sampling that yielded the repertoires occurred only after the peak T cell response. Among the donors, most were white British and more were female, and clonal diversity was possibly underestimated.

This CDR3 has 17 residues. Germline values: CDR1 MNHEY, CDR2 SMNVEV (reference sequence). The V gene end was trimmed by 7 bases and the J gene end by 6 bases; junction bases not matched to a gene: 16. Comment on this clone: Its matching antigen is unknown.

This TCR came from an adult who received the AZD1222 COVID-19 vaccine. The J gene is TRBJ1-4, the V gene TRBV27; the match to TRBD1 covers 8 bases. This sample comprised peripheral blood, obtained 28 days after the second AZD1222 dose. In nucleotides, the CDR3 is TGTGCCAGCAAGATAAGGGGAAGAGACAGGGGCGATGAAAAACTGTTTTTT. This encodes CASKIRGRDRGDEKLFF.